Below, 29 T cell receptor beta chains from the same sample are listed, as sequenced in a study of T cells in localized non-small cell lung cancer. The data were produced by immunoSEQ multiplex PCR, yet TCRdb's version contains in-frame clones alone and is incomplete. The table shows about 33,000 clones, with about 89% occurring only once. This sample comprised PBMCs, obtained before any cancer treatment. The receptors here all came from a man aged 40 to 75 with stage II lung adenocarcinoma.

The chain uses TRBV28 and TRBJ1-5, with D possibly matching TRBD1 (5 bases). From germline, CDR1 is MDHEN and CDR2 SYDVKM. CDR3 size: 19 residues. V shed 5 bases and J shed 0 bases, with 23 bases lying between them. In DNA, the CDR3 is TGTGCCAGCAGTCCCCTAGGGGCCTCGTCCACCCTTAGCAATCAGCCCCAGCATTTT. This sequence encodes CASSPLGASSTLSNQPQHF.

The chain joins TRBV11-2 to TRBJ1-2; D uncertain. Per the germline V gene, CDR1 is SGHAT and CDR2 is FQNNGV. The V and J ends lost 5 bases and 4 bases respectively, with 8 bases between them. The CDR3 runs to 12 residues. CDR3 loop: CASSHSTYGYTF. The CDR3 bases are TGTGCCAGCAGCCACAGTACCTATGGCTACACCTTC.

The V call is TRBV9, the J call TRBJ2-3, with TRBD2 identical over 11 bases. Per the germline V gene, CDR1 is SGDLS and CDR2 is YYNGEE. Unmatched junction bases numbered 9, after V lost 4 bases and J lost 2 bases. The CDR3 is 17 residues long. The CDR3 spells CASSPPLAGGDTDTQYF. The DNA of the CDR3 is TGTGCCAGCAGCCCGCCCCTAGCGGGAGGAGACACAGATACGCAGTATTTT. Drawing the rest from reference TRBV9 and TRBJ2-3, the complete variable domain is DSGVTQTPKHLITATGQRVTLRCSPRSGDLSVYWYQQSLDQGLQFLIQYYNGEERAKGNILERFSAQQFPDLHSELNLSSLELGDSALYFCASSPPLAGGDTDTQYFGPGTRLTVL.

The chain carries TRBV4-1 and TRBJ2-1, with D tentatively TRBD2 (5 bases). The CDR3 is 16 residues long. The V gene lost 3 bases and the J gene lost 4 bases, with 16 bases spanning the gap. In germline, CDR1 is MGHRA, CDR2 YSYEKL. CDR3 DNA: TGCGCCAGCAGCCAGGCTCCGGGGTTTTGGTACAATGAGCAGTTCTTC. Translated: CASSQAPGFWYNEQFF.

The chain employs TRBV10-1 and TRBJ2-2; 7 bases align to TRBD1. The CDR3 contains 15 residues. The germline CDR1 and CDR2 sequences are WNHNN and SYGVQD (reference sequence). V dropped 7 bases and J dropped 6; count of bases not matched to a gene: 11. The CDR3 nucleotides read TGCGCCAGCAACCCCGGGACAGAAAGGCCCGGGGAGCTGTTTTTT. The encoded protein is CASNPGTERPGELFF.

This chain uses TRBV27 with TRBJ2-5; D call uncertain. V lost 3 bases and J 0 bases, leaving 11 bases between the germline ends. This CDR3 is 15 amino acids long. The germline V gene encodes CDR1 MNHEY and CDR2 SMNVEV (reference sequence). The CDR3: CASSFRADNQETQYF. CDR3 sequence (DNA): TGTGCCAGCAGTTTTCGGGCAGACAACCAAGAGACCCAGTACTTC.

The gene calls are TRBV11-2 and TRBJ2-1; 7 bases match TRBD1. The CDR3 extends over 18 amino acids. V shed 5 bases, J shed 5 bases, and the junction held 18 bases outside the gene matches. CDR1 SGHAT and CDR2 FQNNGV come from the germline V gene. The CDR3 loop is CASSPDRWNRGQNNEQFF. In DNA, the CDR3 is TGTGCCAGCAGCCCAGATCGTTGGAACAGGGGTCAAAACAATGAGCAGTTCTTC.

As for this clone: At one of its ends the junction is not consistent with the germline gene, which may arise from a read error. The chain is built from TRBV28 and TRBJ2-7; D not resolved. Germline CDR1 reads MDHEN; CDR2 reads SYDVKM. The CDR3 is 19 amino acids. The CDR3 loop is CASSLRSVSRQPKRYGQYF. The CDR3 DNA sequence: TGTGCCAGCAGTTTGCGTTCTGTGTCGAGACAACCCAAACGCTACGGGCAGTACTTC.

This clone came up once. The chain uses TRBV19 and TRBJ2-7; TRBD1 might be the D (6 bases). V gave up 5 bases and J gave up 1 base, with 12 bases separating them. Germline V gives CDR1 LNHDA, CDR2 SQIVND (reference sequence). The length of the CDR3 is 14 residues. CDR3 protein: CASSPGTISYEQYF. The CDR3 DNA sequence: TGTGCCAGTAGTCCTGGGACAATTTCCTACGAGCAGTACTTC.

There are a few counts of this clone. V is TRBV19 and J is TRBJ2-7; D is uncertain. Trimming removed 6 bases at V and 7 bases at J, with 19 bases between. Germline loops: CDR1 LNHDA, CDR2 SQIVND (reference sequence). CDR3 size: 14 residues. CDR3 nucleotide sequence: TGTGCCAGTAGCGTCGGTGGGATGTTGGAAGAGCAGTACTTC. As protein: CASSVGGMLEEQYF.

This chain connects TRBV10-3 to TRBJ2-7, with a possible D match to TRBD2 (6 bases). Germline V gene lookup returns CDR1 ENHRY and CDR2 SYGVKD. The V gene lost 0 bases and the J gene lost 9 bases, with 24 bases spanning the gap. The CDR3 has 17 amino acids. The CDR3, as DNA: TGTGCCATCAGTGAGTCCACCTCTCGGGGGACCGCTGGTGGGCAGTACTTC. Translated: CAISESTSRGTAGGQYF.

This chain joins TRBV5-6 and TRBJ2-7; D possibly corresponds to TRBD2 (5 bases). This CDR3 region has 15 residues. V gave up 4 bases and J gave up 0 bases, with 14 bases separating them. Germline values: CDR1 SGHDT, CDR2 YYEEEE. CDR3 amino acids: CASSLGIAGSYEQYF. In DNA form, the CDR3 reads TGTGCCAGCAGCCTCGGGATAGCCGGCTCCTACGAGCAGTACTTC.

The chain couples TRBV7-9 to TRBJ2-2; 7 nucleotides align to TRBD2. V lost 6 bases and J lost 0; bases outside the gene matches: 7. CDR1 and CDR2 (germline): SEHNR, FQNEAQ (reference sequence). The CDR3 covers 16 residues. Here the CDR3 reads CASRAPGGSNTGELFF. For the CDR3, the DNA is TGTGCCAGCAGGGCCCCGGGGGGTTCGAACACCGGGGAGCTGTTTTTT.

The rearrangement links TRBV4-2 to TRBJ2-3; D gene ambiguous. CDR3 length equals 13 residues. Germline assignment: CDR1 LGHNA and CDR2 YNFKEQ. Trimming removed 2 bases from V and 1 base from J, with 4 bases in between. The CDR3, as DNA: TGTGCCAGCAGCCAATTGGGCACAGATACGCAGTATTTT. Encoded protein: CASSQLGTDTQYF.

The chain joins TRBV7-9 to TRBJ1-1, with D unclear. CDR1 SEHNR and CDR2 FQNEAQ come from the germline V gene (reference sequence). The CDR3 runs 14 residues. The germline V and J ends were trimmed by 4 bases and 6 bases, with 15 bases remaining between them. The CDR3 DNA is TGTGCCAGCAGCTGGGCGTCAAGAGACGCTGAAGCTTTCTTT. Translating it yields CASSWASRDAEAFF.

CDR3 sequence (DNA): TGTGCCAGCAGTGGAAAGCGGGAGTGGCAAGAGACCCAGTACTTC. Residues: CASSGKREWQETQYF. This chain links TRBV6-1 with TRBJ2-5, with 8 bases fitting TRBD2. Unmatched junction bases numbered 6, after V lost 4 bases and J lost 2 bases. This CDR3 spans 15 amino acids. Germline V lookup: CDR1 MNHNS, CDR2 SASEGT.

V is TRBV6-4 and J is TRBJ2-6; 8 bases match TRBD1. J was trimmed by 1 base and V by 2 bases; bases with no gene match: 7. Germline V gene data show CDR1 as MRHNA and CDR2 as SNTAGT. This CDR3 spans 18 amino acids. The CDR3 DNA reads TGTGCCAGCAGTGACACCGGACAGGGTTTGTCTGGGGCCAACGTCCTGACTTTC. Its protein is CASSDTGQGLSGANVLTF.

The CDR3: CASSDEMGQGIEAQHF. The CDR3 nucleotides read TGTGCCAGCAGCGACGAAATGGGACAGGGAATTGAGGCCCAGCATTTT. The V gene is TRBV9, the J gene TRBJ1-5; 9 positions match TRBD1. The CDR3 sequence is 16 residues long. CDR1 and CDR2 from the germline V gene are SGDLS and YYNGEE. J was trimmed by 11 bases and V by 3 bases; bases with no gene match: 15.

There are a few counts of this clone. The chain employs TRBV7-3 and TRBJ2-3; possibly TRBD2 for D (6 bases). V was trimmed by 4 bases and J by 6 bases, leaving 11 bases between them. Germline lookup yields CDR1 SGHTA and CDR2 FQGTGA. This CDR3 has 13 residues. CDR3 residues: CASSSGGWDTQYF. The CDR3 region has the DNA TGTGCCAGCAGCTCCGGGGGATGGGATACGCAGTATTTT. Filled out from reference TRBV7-3 and TRBJ2-3, the complete variable domain reads GAGVSQTPSNKVTEKGKYVELRCDPISGHTALYWYRQSLGQGPEFLIYFQGTGAADDSGLPNDRFFAVRPEGSVSTLKIQRTERGDSAVYLCASSSGGWDTQYFGPGTRLTVL.

The V call is TRBV9, the J call TRBJ2-5, with 7 bases matching TRBD1. From germline, CDR1 is SGDLS and CDR2 YYNGEE. The V segment lost 3 bases and the J segment 2 bases; nucleotides outside the gene matches: 7. The CDR3 length is 15 residues. In DNA form, the CDR3 reads TGTGCCAGCAGCGCAAGGACAGGTATACAAGAGACCCAGTACTTC. Amino acid sequence: CASSARTGIQETQYF.

The chain is built from TRBV7-8 and TRBJ2-7; 9 nucleotides match TRBD2. This CDR3 is built from 15 residues. J lost 3 bases, V lost 5 bases, and 8 bases had no gene match. Per the germline V gene, CDR1 is SGHVS and CDR2 is FQNEAQ. In DNA, the CDR3 is TGTGCCAGCAGCGGCGGGAGGGACGTGAGCTACGAGCAGTACTTC. Encoded protein: CASSGGRDVSYEQYF.

The chain combines TRBV7-9 with TRBJ2-3, with 13 bases aligning to TRBD2. CDR3 length equals 17 residues. After removal of 4 bases from V and 6 bases from J, the junction contained 10 bases not matched to a gene. CDR1 and CDR2 (germline): SEHNR, FQNEAQ (reference sequence). CDR3 coding DNA: TGTGCCAGCAGCTCGGGGACTAGCGGGACCACTGTGGATACGCAGTATTTT. Translated: CASSSGTSGTTVDTQYF.

In this sample, this clone turned up once. The chain employs TRBV4-1 and TRBJ1-2; 8 nucleotides match TRBD1. This CDR3 contains 16 residues. Germline trimming cut 0 bases from V and 6 bases from J; bases unmatched to any gene: 9. Germline V CDR1 and CDR2: MGHRA, YSYEKL. In DNA form, the CDR3 reads TGCGCCAGCAGCCAAGATCTGAACAGGGGGTCGAATGGCTACACCTTC. Its translation is CASSQDLNRGSNGYTF.

J is TRBJ1-1 and V is TRBV11-2, with TRBD1 as a possible D gene (6 bases). With 2 bases removed from V and 11 bases from J, the gap between germline ends came to 12 bases. The CDR3 has 12 residues. Germline CDR1 and CDR2: SGHAT and FQNNGV. In DNA form, the CDR3 reads TGTGCCAGCAGCTTACTCAGGGGTCGGGCTTTCTTT. Protein sequence: CASSLLRGRAFF.

This clone has only one observation. The chain employs TRBV10-3 and TRBJ2-7; unclear D gene. CDR1 and CDR2 from the germline V gene are ENHRY and SYGVKD. This CDR3 has 11 amino acids. The germline V and J ends were trimmed by 3 bases and 5 bases, with 5 bases remaining between them. The CDR3 loop is CAISEKNEQYF. CDR3 sequence (DNA): TGTGCCATCAGTGAAAAGAACGAGCAGTACTTC.

The sample holds one count of this clone. V gene TRBV11-2 combines with J gene TRBJ2-2; D is perhaps TRBD1 (7 bases). Germline values: CDR1 SGHAT, CDR2 FQNNGV. This CDR3 has 17 residues. Trimming cost V 0 bases and J 2 bases, with 13 bases left between them. The CDR3: CASSLDARGANTGELFF. In DNA form, the CDR3 reads TGTGCCAGCAGCTTAGATGCCAGGGGGGCTAACACCGGGGAGCTGTTTTTT.

The J gene is TRBJ2-1, the V gene TRBV14; tentative D call: TRBD2 (6 bases). Trimming removed 0 bases from V and 12 bases from J, with 15 bases in between. Germline-derived CDR1 and CDR2 are SGHDN and FVKESK. This CDR3 region has 14 residues. In nucleotides, the CDR3 is TGTGCCAGCAGCCAAGATCTGACTAGAGCGGGGCAGTTCTTC. Translating gives CASSQDLTRAGQFF.

This clone was observed a single time. The chain is built from TRBV7-3 and TRBJ2-5, with 7 bases identical to TRBD2. Germline assignment: CDR1 SGHTA and CDR2 FQGTGA. The length of the CDR3 is 13 residues. J gave up 5 bases and V 1 base, and 1 base lay outside the gene matches. CDR3 sequence: CASSLREGETQYF. CDR3 DNA: TGTGCCAGCAGCTTAAGGGAGGGGGAGACCCAGTACTTC. Filled out from reference TRBV7-3 and TRBJ2-5, the complete variable domain reads GAGVSQTPSNKVTEKGKYVELRCDPISGHTALYWYRQSLGQGPEFLIYFQGTGAADDSGLPNDRFFAVRPEGSVSTLKIQRTERGDSAVYLCASSLREGETQYFGPGTRLLVL.

The chain is built from TRBV4-1 and TRBJ1-1; D remains unclear. With 1 base removed from V and 2 bases from J, the gap between germline ends came to 11 bases. Germline V gene lookup returns CDR1 MGHRA and CDR2 YSYEKL. CDR3 size: 15 residues. DNA for the CDR3: TGCGCCAGCAGCCAAGCGGGCCTACTCAACACTGAAGCTTTCTTT. Translation gives CASSQAGLLNTEAFF.